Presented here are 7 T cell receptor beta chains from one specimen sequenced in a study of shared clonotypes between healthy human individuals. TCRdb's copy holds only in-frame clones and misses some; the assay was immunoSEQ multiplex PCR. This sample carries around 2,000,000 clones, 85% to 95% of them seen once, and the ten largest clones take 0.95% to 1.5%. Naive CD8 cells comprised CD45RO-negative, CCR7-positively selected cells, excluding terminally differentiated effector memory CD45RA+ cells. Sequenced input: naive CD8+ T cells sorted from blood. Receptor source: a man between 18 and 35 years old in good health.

The CDR3 coding sequence is TGTGCCAGCAGCCTCGGGGACCCGGAGAATGAGCAGTTCTTC. It encodes CASSLGDPENEQFF. V is TRBV7-9 and J is TRBJ2-1; TRBD1 or TRBD2 may be the D gene (5 bases each). V was cut by 5 bases and J by 7 bases, with 15 bases left in between. Germline loops: CDR1 SEHNR, CDR2 FQNEAQ (reference sequence). This CDR3 has 14 residues.

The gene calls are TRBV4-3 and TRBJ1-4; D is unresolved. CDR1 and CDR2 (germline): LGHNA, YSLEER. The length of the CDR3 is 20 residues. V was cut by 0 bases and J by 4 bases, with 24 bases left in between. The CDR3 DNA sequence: TGCGCCAGCAGCCAAGACCTCCCAGGAGGAGAAGACCAAGGTAATGAAAAACTGTTTTTT. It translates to CASSQDLPGGEDQGNEKLFF.

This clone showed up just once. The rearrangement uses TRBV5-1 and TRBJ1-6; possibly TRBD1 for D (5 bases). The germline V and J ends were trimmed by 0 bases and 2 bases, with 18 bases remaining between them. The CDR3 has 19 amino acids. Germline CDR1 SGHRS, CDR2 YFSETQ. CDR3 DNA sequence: TGCGCCAGCAGCTTGGAAAGCTCCCCAGGGAGCCCCTATAATTCACCCCTCCACTTT. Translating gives CASSLESSPGSPYNSPLHF.

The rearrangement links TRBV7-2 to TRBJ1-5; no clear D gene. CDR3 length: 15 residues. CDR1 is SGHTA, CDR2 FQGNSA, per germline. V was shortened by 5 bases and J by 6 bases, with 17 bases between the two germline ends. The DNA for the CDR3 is TGTGCCAGCAGCGTAGACCACACCTCCGGTCAGCCCCAGCATTTT. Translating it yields CASSVDHTSGQPQHF.

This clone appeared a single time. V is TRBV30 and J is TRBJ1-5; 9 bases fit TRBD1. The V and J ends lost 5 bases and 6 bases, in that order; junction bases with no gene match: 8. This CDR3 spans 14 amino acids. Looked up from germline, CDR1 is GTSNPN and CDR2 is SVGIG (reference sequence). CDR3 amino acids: CAWADRGIGQPQHF. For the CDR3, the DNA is TGTGCCTGGGCAGACAGGGGGATCGGTCAGCCCCAGCATTTT. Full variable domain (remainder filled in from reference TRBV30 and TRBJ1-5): SQTIHQWPATLVQPVGSPLSLECTVEGTSNPNLYWYRQAAGRGLQLLFYSVGIGQISSEVPQNLSASRPQDRQFILSSKKLLLSDSGFYLCAWADRGIGQPQHFGDGTRLSIL.

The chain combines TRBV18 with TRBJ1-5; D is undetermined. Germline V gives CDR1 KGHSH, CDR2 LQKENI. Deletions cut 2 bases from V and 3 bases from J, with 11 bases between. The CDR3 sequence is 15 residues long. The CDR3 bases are TGTGCCAGCTCACCAGAGGGCGGAAACAATCAGCCCCAGCATTTT. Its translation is CASSPEGGNNQPQHF.

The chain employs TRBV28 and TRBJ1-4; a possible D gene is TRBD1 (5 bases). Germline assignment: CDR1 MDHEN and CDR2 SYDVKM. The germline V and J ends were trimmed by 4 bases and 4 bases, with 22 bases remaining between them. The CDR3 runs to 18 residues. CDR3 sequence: CASSWSRSGTEHNEKLFF. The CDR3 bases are TGTGCCAGCAGTTGGTCAAGGTCGGGGACGGAGCATAATGAAAAACTGTTTTTT.